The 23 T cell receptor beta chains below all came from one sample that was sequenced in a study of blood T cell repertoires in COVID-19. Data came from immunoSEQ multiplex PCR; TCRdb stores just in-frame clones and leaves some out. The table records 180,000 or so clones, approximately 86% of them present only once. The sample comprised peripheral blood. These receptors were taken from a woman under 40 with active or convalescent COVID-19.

This CDR3 is CASSQAAGVTDEQYF. As DNA, the CDR3 is TGCGCCAGCAGCCAAGCAGCGGGAGTCACCGACGAGCAGTACTTC. The rearrangement links TRBV4-1 to TRBJ2-7, with 8 nucleotides matching TRBD2. Trimming removed 1 base from V and 5 bases from J; junction bases left unmatched: 7. The CDR3 extends over 15 amino acids. The germline gives CDR1 MGHRA, CDR2 YSYEKL.

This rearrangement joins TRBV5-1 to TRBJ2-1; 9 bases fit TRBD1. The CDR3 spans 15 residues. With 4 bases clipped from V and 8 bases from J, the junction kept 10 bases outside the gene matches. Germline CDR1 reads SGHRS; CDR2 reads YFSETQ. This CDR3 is CASSIGQGFVDEQFF. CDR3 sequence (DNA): TGCGCCAGCAGCATAGGACAGGGGTTTGTCGATGAGCAGTTCTTC.

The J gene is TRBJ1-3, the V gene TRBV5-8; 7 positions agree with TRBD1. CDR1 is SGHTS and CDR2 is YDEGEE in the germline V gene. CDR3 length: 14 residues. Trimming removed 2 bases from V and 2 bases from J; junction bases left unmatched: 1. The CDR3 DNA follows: TGTGCCAGCAGCTTCACAGGGGCTGGAAACACCATATATTTT. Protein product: CASSFTGAGNTIYF. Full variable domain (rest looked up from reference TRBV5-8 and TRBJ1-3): EAGVTQSPTHLIKTRGQQATLRCSPISGHTSVYWYQQALGLGLQFLLWYDEGEERNRGNFPPRFSGRQFPNYSSELNVNALELEDSALYLCASSFTGAGNTIYFGEGSWLTVV.

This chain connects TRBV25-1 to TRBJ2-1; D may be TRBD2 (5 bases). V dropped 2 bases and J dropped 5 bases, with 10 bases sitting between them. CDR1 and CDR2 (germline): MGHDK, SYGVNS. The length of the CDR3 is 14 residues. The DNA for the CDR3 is TGTGCCAGCAGTGAACCAGGACTGAACAATGAGCAGTTCTTC. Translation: CASSEPGLNNEQFF.

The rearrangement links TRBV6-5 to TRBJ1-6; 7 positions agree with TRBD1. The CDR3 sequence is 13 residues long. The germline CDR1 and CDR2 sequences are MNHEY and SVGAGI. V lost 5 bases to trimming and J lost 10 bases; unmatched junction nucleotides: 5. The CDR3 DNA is TGTGCCAGCAGTCGCGCAGGGGGGTCACCCCTCCACTTT. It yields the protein CASSRAGGSPLHF.

CDR3 sequence (DNA): TGTGCTAGTGGTTTGAGCAGGATAGAGACCCAGTACTTC. Protein product: CASGLSRIETQYF. The chain recombines TRBV12-5 with TRBJ2-5; D remains unclear. V lost 2 bases to trimming and J lost 4 bases, with 8 bases between them. This CDR3 spans 13 amino acids. Germline V gives CDR1 LGHNT, CDR2 FRNRAP.

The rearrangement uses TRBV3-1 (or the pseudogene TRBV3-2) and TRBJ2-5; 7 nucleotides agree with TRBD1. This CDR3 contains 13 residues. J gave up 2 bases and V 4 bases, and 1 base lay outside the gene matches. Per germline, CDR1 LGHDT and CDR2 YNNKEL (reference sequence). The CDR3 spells CASSPRGQETQYF. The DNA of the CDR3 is TGTGCCAGCAGCCCCAGGGGGCAAGAGACCCAGTACTTC.

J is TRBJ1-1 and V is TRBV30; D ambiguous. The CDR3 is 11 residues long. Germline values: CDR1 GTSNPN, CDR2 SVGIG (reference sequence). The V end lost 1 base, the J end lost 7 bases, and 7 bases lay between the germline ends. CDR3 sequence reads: CAWSGQIEAFF. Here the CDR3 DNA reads TGTGCCTGGAGTGGGCAGATTGAAGCTTTCTTT.

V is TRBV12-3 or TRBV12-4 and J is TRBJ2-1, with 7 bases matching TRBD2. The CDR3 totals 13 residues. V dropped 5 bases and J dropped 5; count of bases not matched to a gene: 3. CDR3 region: CASSRSGNNEQFF. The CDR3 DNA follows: TGTGCCAGCAGTCGCAGCGGGAACAATGAGCAGTTCTTC.

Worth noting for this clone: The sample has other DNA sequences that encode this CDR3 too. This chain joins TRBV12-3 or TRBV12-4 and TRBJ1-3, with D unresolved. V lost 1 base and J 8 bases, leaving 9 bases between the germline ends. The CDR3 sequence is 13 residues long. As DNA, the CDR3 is TGTGCCAGCAGTTTAGGGGCCCGATACACCATATATTTT. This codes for CASSLGARYTIYF.

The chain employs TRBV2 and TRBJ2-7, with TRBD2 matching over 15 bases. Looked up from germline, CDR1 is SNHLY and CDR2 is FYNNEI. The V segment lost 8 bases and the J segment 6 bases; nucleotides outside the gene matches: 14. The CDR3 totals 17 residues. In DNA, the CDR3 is TGTGCCAGCCAGAAGGGACTAGCGGGGGGAATTGGGATCGAGCAGTACTTC. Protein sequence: CASQKGLAGGIGIEQYF. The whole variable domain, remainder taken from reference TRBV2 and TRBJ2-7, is EPEVTQTPSHQVTQMGQEVILRCVPISNHLYFYWYRQILGQKVEFLVSFYNNEISEKSEIFDDQFSVERPDGSNFTLKIRSTKLEDSAMYFCASQKGLAGGIGIEQYFGPGTRLTVT.

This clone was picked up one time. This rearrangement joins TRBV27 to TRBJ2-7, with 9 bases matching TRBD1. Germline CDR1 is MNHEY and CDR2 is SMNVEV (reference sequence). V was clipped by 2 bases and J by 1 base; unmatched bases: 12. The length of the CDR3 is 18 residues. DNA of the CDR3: TGTGCCAGCAGTTTAATCAGACTCCCCGGGACAGGGTCCTACGAGCAGTACTTC. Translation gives CASSLIRLPGTGSYEQYF.

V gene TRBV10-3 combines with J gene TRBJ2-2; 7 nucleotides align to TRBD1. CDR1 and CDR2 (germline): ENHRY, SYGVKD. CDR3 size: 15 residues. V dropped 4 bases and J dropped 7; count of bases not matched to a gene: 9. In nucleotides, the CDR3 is TGTGCCATCAGTGGGAGACAGGGTCGGAACGGGGAGCTGTTTTTT. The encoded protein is CAISGRQGRNGELFF.

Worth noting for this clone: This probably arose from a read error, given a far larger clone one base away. CDR3 in amino acids: CASCAGGGADTQYF. In nucleotides, the CDR3 is TGTGCCAGCTGCGCGGGCGGGGGGGCAGATACGCAGTATTTT. The V call is TRBV9, the J call TRBJ2-3, with 9 bases lining up with TRBD2. CDR1 is SGDLS, CDR2 YYNGEE, per germline. This CDR3 comprises 14 residues. Trimming at V came to 7 bases and at J to 4 bases, leaving 7 bases not matched to a gene.

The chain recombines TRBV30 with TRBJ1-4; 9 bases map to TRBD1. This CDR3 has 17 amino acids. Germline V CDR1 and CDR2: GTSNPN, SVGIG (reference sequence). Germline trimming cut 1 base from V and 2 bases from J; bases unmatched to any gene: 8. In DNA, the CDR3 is TGTGCCTGGAGTGCGGGACAGGGTCTTACCACTAATGAAAAACTGTTTTTT. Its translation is CAWSAGQGLTTNEKLFF.

CDR3 in DNA: TGTGCAAGTCGCTTGTCGGGACAGGGGAACACTGAAGCTTTCTTT. Residues: CASRLSGQGNTEAFF. The rearrangement joins TRBV12-2 to TRBJ1-1; the listed D gene, TRBD1, was not tested against the DNA. TRBV12-2 is shown as a pseudogene. The CDR3 loop spans 15 amino acids.

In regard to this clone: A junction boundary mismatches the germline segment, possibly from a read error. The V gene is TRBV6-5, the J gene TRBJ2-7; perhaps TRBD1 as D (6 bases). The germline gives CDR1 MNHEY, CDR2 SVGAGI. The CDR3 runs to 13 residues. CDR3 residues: CASSNSGAYEQYF. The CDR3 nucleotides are TGTGCCAGCAGTAACTCAGGGGCCTACGAGCAGTACTTC.

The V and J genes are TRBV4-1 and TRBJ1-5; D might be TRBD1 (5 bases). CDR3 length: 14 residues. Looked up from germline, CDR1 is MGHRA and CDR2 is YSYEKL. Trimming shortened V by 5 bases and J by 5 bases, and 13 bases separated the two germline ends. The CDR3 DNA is TGCGCCAGCAGCGCTGGGGGGTGGGATCAGCCCCAGCATTTT. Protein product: CASSAGGWDQPQHF.

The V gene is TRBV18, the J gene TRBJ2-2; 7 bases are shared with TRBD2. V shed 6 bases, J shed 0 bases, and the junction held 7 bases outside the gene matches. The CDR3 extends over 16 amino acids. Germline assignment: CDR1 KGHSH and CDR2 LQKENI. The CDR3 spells CASSTQGLTNTGELFF. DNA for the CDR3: TGTGCCAGCTCCACCCAGGGACTAACGAACACCGGGGAGCTGTTTTTT.

CDR3 amino acids: CAISESMGSGRGPLHF. The CDR3 DNA reads TGTGCCATCAGTGAGTCTATGGGCAGTGGGAGAGGTCCCCTCCACTTT. The genes are TRBV10-3 and TRBJ1-6; D ambiguous. The V and J ends lost 0 bases and 13 bases respectively, with 19 bases between them. The germline V gene encodes CDR1 ENHRY and CDR2 SYGVKD. CDR3 length: 16 amino acids.

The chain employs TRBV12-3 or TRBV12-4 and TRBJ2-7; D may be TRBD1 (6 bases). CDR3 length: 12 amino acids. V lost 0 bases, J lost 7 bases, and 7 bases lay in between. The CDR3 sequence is CASSLATGEQYF. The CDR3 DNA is TGTGCCAGCAGTTTAGCGACAGGAGAGCAGTACTTC.

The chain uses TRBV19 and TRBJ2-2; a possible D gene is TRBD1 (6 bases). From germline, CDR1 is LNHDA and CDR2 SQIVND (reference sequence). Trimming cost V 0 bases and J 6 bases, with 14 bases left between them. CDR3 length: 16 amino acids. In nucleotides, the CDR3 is TGTGCCAGTAGTATAGATGGCAGGGGTGGATCCGGGGAGCTGTTTTTT. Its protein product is CASSIDGRGGSGELFF.

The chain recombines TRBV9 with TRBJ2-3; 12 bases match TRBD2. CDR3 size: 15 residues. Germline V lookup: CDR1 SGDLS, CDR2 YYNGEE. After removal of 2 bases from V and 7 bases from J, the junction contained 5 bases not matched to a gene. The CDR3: CASSVRTSGANTQYF. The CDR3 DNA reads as TGTGCCAGCAGCGTCAGGACTAGCGGGGCTAATACGCAGTATTTT.